A selection of T cell receptor beta chains follows, all from one sample in a study of cytomegalovirus exposure and HLA in healthy donors. The protocol was immunoSEQ multiplex PCR, while the TCRdb copy is restricted to in-frame clones and leaves out a portion. This sample carries 85,000 to 130,000 clones, around 79% of them seen once, and the ten largest clones take 3% to 4%. Sequenced material: PBMCs. These receptors were collected from a man in his 60s in good health and CMV-seronegative. The CDR3 runs from the conserved cysteine through the conserved F or W. Each record gives: J gene, clone size, V gene, D gene, CDR3 protein, CDR3 DNA. D genes are given only for firm matches. The size field is filled for only some rows; it gives once, few, many or a size class.

TRBJ2-1 | NA | TRBV7-8 | TRBD1 | CASSKGTGNGNEQFF | TGTGCCAGCAGCAAGGGGACAGGGAACGGCAATGAGCAGTTCTTC
TRBJ2-3 | once | TRBV30 | NA | CAWRADTDTQYF | TGTGCCTGGAGGGCAGACACAGATACGCAGTATTTT
TRBJ1-3 | NA | TRBV11-2 | TRBD1 | CASSIPGGLSGNTIYF | TGTGCCAGCAGCATACCAGGGGGCCTCTCTGGAAACACCATATATTTT
TRBJ2-2 | NA | TRBV5-4 | NA | CASSLMGRTGELFF | TGTGCCAGCAGCTTGATGGGGAGGACCGGGGAGCTGTTTTTT
TRBJ1-2 | NA | TRBV6-5 | TRBD1 | CASNSGQQTYGYTF | TGTGCCAGCAATTCGGGACAGCAGACCTATGGCTACACCTTC
TRBJ2-5 | NA | TRBV4-2 | TRBD2 | CASSQELAGVQETQYF | TGTGCCAGCAGCCAAGAACTAGCGGGGGTCCAAGAGACCCAGTACTTC
TRBJ2-5 | NA | TRBV29-1 | TRBD2 | CSVPLAGGLETQYF | TGCAGCGTGCCACTAGCGGGGGGGCTGGAGACCCAGTACTTC
TRBJ1-2 | NA | TRBV5-1 | NA | CASRRGLDSYGYTF | TGCGCCAGCAGGCGGGGGTTGGACAGCTATGGCTACACCTTC
TRBJ2-3 | NA | TRBV5-1 | TRBD1 | CASSWRTGGSTDTQYF | TGCGCCAGCAGCTGGAGGACAGGGGGCAGCACAGATACGCAGTATTTT
TRBJ1-1 | NA | TRBV7-9 | NA | CASRPPGGRDSNTEAFF | TGTGCCAGCAGGCCCCCCGGGGGACGGGATTCGAACACTGAAGCTTTCTTT
TRBJ2-5 | NA | TRBV2 | NA | CASSESPNSLASETQYF | TGTGCCAGCAGTGAATCTCCCAATTCGCTAGCATCCGAGACCCAGTACTTC
TRBJ1-3 | NA | TRBV7-2 | NA | CASSLAQGLTGNTIYF | TGTGCCAGCAGCTTAGCGCAGGGGCTGACGGGAAACACCATATATTTT
TRBJ1-1 | NA | TRBV11-1 | TRBD1 | CASRSTGGHTEAFF | TGTGCCAGCAGGTCTACAGGGGGACACACTGAAGCTTTCTTT
TRBJ1-3 | NA | TRBV30 | NA | CAWSVGRTGSGNTIYF | TGTGCCTGGAGTGTAGGTCGTACAGGGTCTGGAAACACCATATATTTT
TRBJ2-3 | NA | TRBV12-5 | NA | CASGSSAKEGFSTDTQYF | TGTGCTAGTGGTTCTTCGGCCAAAGAGGGATTCAGCACAGATACGCAGTATTTT
TRBJ1-1 | NA | TRBV9 | NA | CASSVDWGGTEAFF | TGTGCCAGCAGCGTAGATTGGGGGGGCACTGAAGCTTTCTTT
TRBJ1-1 | NA | TRBV6-6 | NA | CASSSRQTLNTEAFF | TGTGCCAGCAGTTCCCGACAGACCTTGAACACTGAAGCTTTCTTT
TRBJ1-1 | NA | TRBV5-1 | TRBD1 | CASSLGLRDRGRFDTEAFF | TGCGCCAGCAGCTTGGGACTCCGGGACAGGGGGCGTTTTGACACTGAAGCTTTCTTT
TRBJ1-1 | NA | TRBV18 | NA | CASSPLQAKNTEAFF | TGTGCCAGCTCACCCCTACAGGCCAAGAACACTGAAGCTTTCTTT
TRBJ1-1 | NA | TRBV7-2 | NA | CASSFLSGAEAFF | TGTGCCAGCAGCTTCCTCTCGGGGGCTGAAGCTTTCTTT
TRBJ2-2 | NA | TRBV11-2 | TRBD1 | CASSSVGQGGTGELFF | TGTGCCAGCAGCTCTGTGGGACAGGGGGGGACCGGGGAGCTGTTTTTT
TRBJ2-5 | NA | TRBV9 | NA | CASSAPYKETQYF | TGTGCCAGCAGCGCCCCATACAAGGAGACCCAGTACTTC
TRBJ2-7 | NA | TRBV5-1 | TRBD1 | CASSWTGGSPTYEQYF | TGCGCCAGCAGCTGGACAGGGGGCTCTCCCACCTACGAGCAGTACTTC
TRBJ1-6 | NA | TRBV6-5 | NA | CASSAGFLPLHF | TGTGCCAGCAGTGCAGGGTTCTTACCCCTCCACTTT
TRBJ1-2 | NA | TRBV4-3 | TRBD1 | CASSQDAGGGSFGYTF | TGCGCCAGCAGCCAAGACGCGGGAGGGGGCAGTTTTGGCTACACCTTC
TRBJ2-5 | NA | TRBV10-3 | TRBD1 | CAIRTGGEEQYF | TGTGCCATCAGGACAGGGGGCGAAGAGCAGTACTTC
TRBJ1-2 | NA | TRBV4-2 | NA | CASSQDRQGIGYTF | TGTGCCAGCAGCCAAGATCGTCAGGGGATTGGCTACACCTTC
TRBJ2-5 | once | TRBV9 | TRBD2 | CASSVIGGAGAQYF | TGTGCCAGCAGCGTGATCGGGGGGGCGGGGGCCCAGTACTTC
TRBJ2-3 | NA | TRBV9 | NA | CASSVVGGATQYF | TGTGCCAGCAGCGTAGTGGGTGGGGCTACGCAGTATTTT
TRBJ1-4 | NA | TRBV6-5 | NA | CASRSSAEKLFF | TGTGCCAGCAGGTCCAGCGCCGAAAAACTGTTTTTT
TRBJ1-1 | NA | TRBV29-1 | NA | CSVGLSRGGTAAFF | TGCAGCGTTGGTCTATCGCGGGGGGGTACTGCAGCTTTCTTT
TRBJ2-7 | NA | TRBV19 | NA | CASTKGPDYEQYF | TGTGCCAGTACCAAGGGGCCCGACTACGAGCAGTACTTC
TRBJ1-1 | NA | TRBV5-1 | TRBD1 | CASSLGQPNTEAFF | TGCGCCAGCAGCCTGGGACAGCCGAACACTGAAGCTTTCTTT